This T cell receptor beta chain came from a study of OX40 agonist ivuxolimab in advanced cancers. Findings and caveats of the study: Some nonresponders additionally presented with little normalized T-cell clonal expansion.

Generated by immunoSEQ multiplex PCR, the TCRdb table keeps only in-frame clones and is missing some. The table shows fewer than 35,000 clones, with around nine tenths occurring only once. On this clone: What it recognizes is unknown.

This CDR3 region has 14 residues. With 0 bases removed from V and 4 bases from J, the gap between germline ends came to 8 bases. The V gene's germline CDR1 is SGHVS and CDR2 FNYEAQ. The sequencing here drew on CD4+ or CD8+ T cells sorted from blood, taken in a trial of the OX40 agonist ivuxolimab. The source is an adult with an advanced solid tumor such as melanoma, head and neck, liver or kidney cancer. This chain joins TRBV7-6 and TRBJ2-3, with D perhaps given as TRBD1 or TRBD2 (5 bases each). CDR3 residues: CASSLAWGSDTQYF. CDR3 DNA: TGTGCCAGCAGCTTAGCGTGGGGGTCAGATACGCAGTATTTT.